These 19 T cell receptor beta chains originate from one sample sequenced in a study of shared clonotypes between healthy human individuals. Naive CD8 cells lacked CD45RO and underwent positive selection for CCR7, leaving out terminally differentiated effector memory CD45RA+ cells. Libraries were prepared by immunoSEQ multiplex PCR; TCRdb keeps only in-frame clonotypes and omits some of them. The table has hundreds of thousands of clones, around 95% seen once. Sequencing was carried out using naive CD8+ T cells sorted from blood. These receptors were obtained from a woman in her twenties or thirties in good health.

This chain uses TRBV27 with TRBJ1-5, with D hard to call. Trimming pared 5 bases from V and 0 bases from J, leaving 8 bases between. There are 14 residues in the CDR3. Germline V gene sequence: CDR1 MNHEY, CDR2 SMNVEV (reference sequence). The DNA for the CDR3 is TGTGCCAGCAGTATCGTCGGTAGCAATCAGCCCCAGCATTTT. Residues: CASSIVGSNQPQHF.

The gene calls are TRBV19 and TRBJ1-1; no firm D call. Germline CDR1 is LNHDA and CDR2 is SQIVND (reference sequence). V was shortened by 1 base and J by 1 base, with 4 bases between the two germline ends. This CDR3 is built from 13 residues. The CDR3 sequence: CASSIAPNTEAFF. The CDR3 DNA reads TGTGCCAGTAGTATAGCCCCGAACACTGAAGCTTTCTTT.

V and J are TRBV5-4 and TRBJ2-7; D perhaps matches TRBD1 (6 bases). Per the germline V gene, CDR1 is SGHNT and CDR2 is YYREEE (reference sequence). The V gene lost 3 bases and the J gene lost 5 bases, with 9 bases spanning the gap. The CDR3 contains 12 residues. The DNA of the CDR3 is TGTGCCAGCAGCTCAGGGGTTCACGAGCAGTACTTC. Translation: CASSSGVHEQYF.

CDR3 residues: CASSIHLSFAVVGVETQYF. For the CDR3, the DNA is TGTGCCAGTAGTATCCATCTATCGTTCGCGGTAGTTGGCGTAGAGACCCAGTACTTC. This chain links TRBV19 with TRBJ2-5; D is unclear. The V and J ends lost 3 bases and 4 bases respectively, with 27 bases between them. The CDR3 spans 19 residues. Germline V lookup: CDR1 LNHDA, CDR2 SQIVND (reference sequence).

With regard to this clone: The same CDR3 is also encoded by other DNA sequences in this sample. The chain couples TRBV29-1 to TRBJ2-3; a weak D match, TRBD2 (5 bases). CDR3 length equals 14 residues. V lost 1 base and J 4 bases, leaving 12 bases between the germline ends. CDR1 and CDR2 from the germline V gene are SQVTM and ANQGSEA. CDR3 sequence (DNA): TGCAGCGTTGAAGGAGGGCGGGTCCCAGATACGCAGTATTTT. It translates to CSVEGGRVPDTQYF.

V gene TRBV27 combines with J gene TRBJ1-1; D remains ambiguous. The CDR3 contains 15 residues. The V end lost 3 bases, the J end lost 1 base, and 12 bases lay between the germline ends. The V gene's germline CDR1 is MNHEY and CDR2 SMNVEV (reference sequence). CDR3 amino acids: CASSLAALGNTEAFF. The CDR3 DNA follows: TGTGCCAGCAGTTTGGCGGCCTTAGGGAACACTGAAGCTTTCTTT.

This clone was observed a single time. The chain carries TRBV28 and TRBJ2-1; 12 bases fit TRBD2. The CDR3 has 16 residues. The trim removed 6 bases at V and 10 bases at J, leaving 13 bases unmatched. From germline, CDR1 is MDHEN and CDR2 SYDVKM. As DNA, the CDR3 is TGTGCCAGCAGCCGTCCGACTAGCGGGGGAGGGTGGGAGCAGTTCTTC. Its translation: CASSRPTSGGGWEQFF.

The chain has TRBV7-9 and TRBJ2-3; D might be TRBD2 (5 bases). The ends were cut back, 2 bases at V and 1 base at J, with 10 bases in the middle. This CDR3 comprises 15 residues. Germline CDR1 is SEHNR and CDR2 is FQNEAQ (reference sequence). The CDR3 loop is CASSLLARGTDTQYF. CDR3 bases: TGTGCCAGCAGCTTATTAGCGAGAGGCACAGATACGCAGTATTTT.

J is TRBJ1-1 and V is TRBV13; no clear D gene. Germline lookup yields CDR1 PRHDT and CDR2 FYEKMQ (reference sequence). Trimming shortened V by 4 bases and J by 1 base, and 10 bases separated the two germline ends. The CDR3 covers 14 residues. CDR3 DNA: TGTGCCAGCAGCTCCACAAGGGCGAACACTGAAGCTTTCTTT. Translating gives CASSSTRANTEAFF.

The chain combines TRBV7-9 with TRBJ2-3; D remains unclear. The V gene's germline CDR1 is SEHNR and CDR2 FQNEAQ (reference sequence). The germline V and J ends were trimmed by 1 base and 2 bases, with 7 bases remaining between them. The CDR3 is made up of 14 amino acids. CDR3 loop: CASSLVLVTDTQYF. Written as DNA, the CDR3 is TGTGCCAGCAGCTTAGTCTTGGTCACAGATACGCAGTATTTT.

The V and J genes are TRBV2 and TRBJ2-5, with D possibly TRBD2 on 7 matching bases. Per germline, CDR1 SNHLY and CDR2 FYNNEI. Deletions cut 7 bases from V and 2 bases from J, with 20 bases between. The length of the CDR3 is 16 residues. This CDR3 is CASTLLGGGGQETQYF. CDR3 nucleotides: TGTGCCAGCACCCTGTTAGGGGGAGGGGGACAAGAGACCCAGTACTTC.

This chain uses TRBV5-1 with TRBJ1-5; 9 bases map to TRBD1. V shed 0 bases, J shed 2 bases, and the junction held 0 bases outside the gene matches. The V gene's germline CDR1 is SGHRS and CDR2 YFSETQ. The CDR3 runs 15 residues. CDR3 DNA sequence: TGCGCCAGCAGCTTGGGACAGGGGGGCAATCAGCCCCAGCATTTT. The encoded protein is CASSLGQGGNQPQHF.

This clone was seen once. The chain carries TRBV19 and TRBJ1-4; TRBD1 aligns across 8 bases. The CDR3 sequence is 17 residues long. The germline gives CDR1 LNHDA, CDR2 SQIVND (reference sequence). The V and J ends lost 7 bases and 4 bases, in that order; junction bases with no gene match: 14. CDR3 loop: CASKPPVWTGNNEKLFF. DNA for the CDR3: TGTGCCAGTAAACCCCCGGTCTGGACAGGGAATAATGAAAAACTGTTTTTT.

A single count supports this clone. Other DNA sequences in this specimen translate into the identical CDR3. The chain carries TRBV27 and TRBJ2-2; D is undetermined. CDR1 is MNHEY and CDR2 is SMNVEV in the germline V gene (reference sequence). Trimming cost V 5 bases and J 5 bases, with 6 bases left between them. The CDR3 has 12 amino acids. CDR3 sequence: CASSIATGELFF. As DNA, the CDR3 is TGTGCCAGCAGTATAGCTACCGGGGAGCTGTTTTTT.

The J gene is TRBJ1-2, the V gene TRBV5-6, with 8 bases aligning to TRBD1. The CDR3 is made up of 14 amino acids. From germline, CDR1 is SGHDT and CDR2 YYEEEE. J lost 9 bases, V lost 6 bases, and 13 bases had no gene match. For the CDR3, the DNA is TGTGCCAGCACCTCTTTGGGGCAGGGGGCGAGCTACACCTTC. Encoded protein: CASTSLGQGASYTF.

This clone is a singleton in its sample. The DNA of the CDR3 is TGTGCCAGCAGCGTAGTTGGGACTAGCAGAGAGACCCAGTACTTC. Its translation: CASSVVGTSRETQYF. This chain links TRBV9 with TRBJ2-5; 9 bases agree with TRBD2. Trimming cost V 0 bases and J 4 bases; bases outside gene matches: 4. CDR3 length equals 15 residues. In germline, CDR1 is SGDLS, CDR2 YYNGEE.

On this clone: The same CDR3 arises from other DNA sequences in this sample as well. The gene calls are TRBV27 and TRBJ1-5, with a weak D call TRBD1 (5 bases). Per the germline V gene, CDR1 is MNHEY and CDR2 is SMNVEV (reference sequence). This CDR3 comprises 14 residues. V lost 3 bases to trimming and J lost 4 bases, with 10 bases between them. The CDR3 here is CASSFRGSNQPQHF. The DNA of the CDR3 is TGTGCCAGCAGTTTTCGGGGGTCTAATCAGCCCCAGCATTTT.

The genes are TRBV28 and TRBJ2-2; 7 nucleotides match TRBD1. The CDR3 is made up of 13 amino acids. V lost 4 bases to trimming and J lost 7 bases; unmatched junction nucleotides: 3. CDR1 and CDR2 from the germline V gene are MDHEN and SYDVKM. The CDR3 region has the DNA TGTGCCAGCAGTTATAACAGGGGCGGGGAGCTGTTTTTT. Translating gives CASSYNRGGELFF.

This clone occurred once. The chain uses TRBV27 and TRBJ1-2; D perhaps matches TRBD1 (5 bases). Germline values: CDR1 MNHEY, CDR2 SMNVEV (reference sequence). The CDR3 loop spans 14 amino acids. Trimming cost V 2 bases and J 6 bases, with 13 bases left between them. CDR3 DNA sequence: TGTGCCAGCAGTTTACAGCCAGGGTTGGATGGCTACACCTTC. Translated: CASSLQPGLDGYTF.